The 12 T cell receptor beta chains below all came from one sample that was sequenced in a study of patients and donors after allogeneic stem cell transplantation. Each CDR3 protein is one row after TCRdb ran MiXCR on the RT-PCR reads. The sample lists about 87,000 distinct CDR3 sequences, roughly 5.1% occurring once. Input material: blood, either unsorted or a sorted T cell fraction (not recorded which). These receptors were taken from a human donor who was either an allogeneic HSCT recipient or a stem cell or donor lymphocyte infusion donor (not recorded which). It is not recorded whose cells these are; they may come from a transplant donor.

This clonotype was seen at least ten times. The gene calls are TRBV19 and TRBJ2-1; TRBD2 aligns across 14 bases. Per the germline V gene, CDR1 is LNHDA and CDR2 is SQIVND (reference sequence). CDR3 length: 16 residues. Trimming at V came to 4 bases and at J to 6 bases, leaving 5 bases not matched to a gene. The CDR3 spells CASSRRTSGGTNEQFF. The DNA for the CDR3 is TGTGCCAGTAGTAGACGGACTAGCGGGGGGACCAATGAGCAGTTCTTC.

This clonotype occurred many times. The rearrangement joins TRBV5-1 to TRBJ1-2; the D gene is possibly TRBD1 (5 bases). Germline-derived CDR1 and CDR2 are SGHRS and YFSETQ. The CDR3 is made up of 16 amino acids. The germline V and J ends were trimmed by 4 bases and 0 bases, with 16 bases remaining between them. The CDR3 DNA is TGCGCCAGCAGCAGTCGGGCAGGGCGAACTAACTATGGCTACACCTTC. Residues: CASSSRAGRTNYGYTF. The full variable domain, in which reference TRBV5-1 and TRBJ1-2 provide the parts outside the CDR3, is KAGVTQTPRYLIKTRGQQVTLSCSPISGHRSVSWYQQTPGQGLQFLFEYFSETQRNKGNFPGRFSGRQFSNSRSEMNVSTLELGDSALYLCASSSRAGRTNYGYTFGSGTRLTVV.

This clonotype occurred many times. The CDR3 loop is CASSLAGSLYEQYF. In nucleotides, the CDR3 is TGTGCCAGCTCGCTTGCAGGGAGTCTCTACGAGCAGTACTTC. The V and J genes are TRBV18 and TRBJ2-7; D tentatively fits TRBD1 or TRBD2 (5 bases each). This CDR3 region has 14 residues. CDR1 and CDR2 (germline): KGHSH, LQKENI. Trimming left V 6 bases short and J 3 bases short, with 15 bases between.

This clonotype was found many times. The chain combines TRBV20-1 with TRBJ1-1; D uncertain. Trimming removed 0 bases at V and 1 base at J, with 15 bases between. The CDR3 consists of 16 residues. The germline gives CDR1 DFQATT, CDR2 SNEGSKA (reference sequence). This CDR3 reads CSARDRSPRRNTEAFF. In DNA, the CDR3 is TGCAGTGCTAGAGATAGGTCACCTCGGCGGAACACTGAAGCTTTCTTT.

In this sample, this clonotype turned up a few times. The V and J genes are TRBV5-1 and TRBJ1-1; D might be TRBD1 (5 bases). Trimming took 4 bases from V and 5 from J, leaving 12 bases between them. There are 13 residues in the CDR3. Germline loops: CDR1 SGHRS, CDR2 YFSETQ. Written as DNA, the CDR3 is TGCGCCAGCAGCACTCAGGGTGTTACTGAAGCTTTCTTT. Translated, it gives CASSTQGVTEAFF.

With regard to this clonotype: Its ends do not fully match the called genes, so a read error is possible. The chain recombines TRBV14 with TRBJ1-1, with D unclear. The CDR3 runs 16 residues. Per the germline V gene, CDR1 is SGHDN and CDR2 is FVKESK. CDR3 protein: CGSSLGHSGVNTEAFF. The DNA of the CDR3 is TGTGGCAGCAGCCTTGGCCATTCCGGGGTGAACACTGAAGCTTTCTTT.

This clonotype appeared a few times. The chain links TRBV29-1 to TRBJ1-1, with a weak D call TRBD1 (5 bases). Germline V gene sequence: CDR1 SQVTM, CDR2 ANQGSEA. This CDR3 contains 11 residues. With 6 bases removed from V and 3 bases from J, the gap between germline ends came to 8 bases. CDR3 in amino acids: CSVGRYTEAFF. The CDR3 nucleotides read TGCAGCGTGGGGCGGTACACTGAAGCTTTCTTT.

In this sample, this clonotype turned up many times. The chain combines TRBV5-1 with TRBJ2-5, with 7 bases lining up with TRBD2. V was pared by 4 bases and J by 1 base, with 4 bases of the junction left unmatched. The CDR3 is made up of 14 amino acids. Germline V gives CDR1 SGHRS, CDR2 YFSETQ. In DNA form, the CDR3 reads TGCGCCAGCAGCCCAGGGACTATCCAAGAGACCCAGTACTTC. Its translation is CASSPGTIQETQYF.

This clonotype was observed at least ten times. This chain links TRBV11-2 with TRBJ1-3; the D gene is possibly TRBD1 (5 bases). The CDR3 consists of 16 residues. V shed 1 base and J shed 2 bases, with 12 bases lying between them. Germline CDR1 SGHAT, CDR2 FQNNGV. In DNA, the CDR3 is TGTGCCAGCAGCTTAGTCTTGGGGCCCGCTGGAAACACCATATATTTT. The encoded protein is CASSLVLGPAGNTIYF.

This clonotype was seen ten or more times. The chain joins TRBV15 to TRBJ2-3; D is ambiguous. The CDR3 is 12 residues long. Germline CDR1 is LNHNV and CDR2 is YYDKDF (reference sequence). Trimming removed 2 bases at V and 5 bases at J, with 5 bases between. This chain's CDR3 is CATSRIIDTQYF. The CDR3 coding sequence is TGTGCCACCAGCAGAATCATAGATACGCAGTATTTT.

This clonotype has ten or more counts. The genes are TRBV18 and TRBJ2-2; the match to TRBD2 covers 9 bases. CDR3 size: 15 residues. The J segment lost 2 bases and the V segment lost 11 bases, leaving 9 bases of the junction unmatched. Germline CDR1 reads KGHSH; CDR2 reads LQKENI. The DNA of the CDR3 is TGTGCCGAGACTAGCGGAGGCGGAAACACCGGGGAGCTGTTTTTT. Protein: CAETSGGGNTGELFF. Drawing the rest from reference TRBV18 and TRBJ2-2, the complete variable domain is NAGVMQNPRHLVRRRGQEARLRCSPMKGHSHVYWYRQLPEEGLKFMVYLQKENIIDESGMPKERFSAEFPKEGPSILRIQQVVRGDSAAYFCAETSGGGNTGELFFGEGSRLTVL.

This clonotype has at least ten counts. In nucleotides, the CDR3 is TGTGCCAGCAGTTATAGACTGAACACTGAAGCTTTCTTT. Amino acids: CASSYRLNTEAFF. This chain links TRBV27 with TRBJ1-1; D remains unclear. The length of the CDR3 is 13 residues. The germline CDR1 and CDR2 sequences are MNHEY and SMNVEV (reference sequence). Between the trimmed V and J ends, which lost 4 bases and 0 bases, there was a span of 6 bases.